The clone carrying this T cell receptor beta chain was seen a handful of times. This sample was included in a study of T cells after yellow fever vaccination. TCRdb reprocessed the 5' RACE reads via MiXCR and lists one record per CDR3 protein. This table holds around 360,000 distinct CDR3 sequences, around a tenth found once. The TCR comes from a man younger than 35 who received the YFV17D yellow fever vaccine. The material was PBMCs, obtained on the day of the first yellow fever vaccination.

This CDR3 is CASSHSTGGEQYF. The CDR3 DNA sequence: TGTGCCAGCAGCCACTCGACAGGGGGCGAGCAGTACTTC. The V and J genes are TRBV3-1 and TRBJ2-7; 9 bases map to TRBD1. Germline V lookup: CDR1 LGHDT, CDR2 YNNKEL (reference sequence). CDR3 size: 13 residues. V was clipped by 3 bases and J by 6 bases; unmatched bases: 3.